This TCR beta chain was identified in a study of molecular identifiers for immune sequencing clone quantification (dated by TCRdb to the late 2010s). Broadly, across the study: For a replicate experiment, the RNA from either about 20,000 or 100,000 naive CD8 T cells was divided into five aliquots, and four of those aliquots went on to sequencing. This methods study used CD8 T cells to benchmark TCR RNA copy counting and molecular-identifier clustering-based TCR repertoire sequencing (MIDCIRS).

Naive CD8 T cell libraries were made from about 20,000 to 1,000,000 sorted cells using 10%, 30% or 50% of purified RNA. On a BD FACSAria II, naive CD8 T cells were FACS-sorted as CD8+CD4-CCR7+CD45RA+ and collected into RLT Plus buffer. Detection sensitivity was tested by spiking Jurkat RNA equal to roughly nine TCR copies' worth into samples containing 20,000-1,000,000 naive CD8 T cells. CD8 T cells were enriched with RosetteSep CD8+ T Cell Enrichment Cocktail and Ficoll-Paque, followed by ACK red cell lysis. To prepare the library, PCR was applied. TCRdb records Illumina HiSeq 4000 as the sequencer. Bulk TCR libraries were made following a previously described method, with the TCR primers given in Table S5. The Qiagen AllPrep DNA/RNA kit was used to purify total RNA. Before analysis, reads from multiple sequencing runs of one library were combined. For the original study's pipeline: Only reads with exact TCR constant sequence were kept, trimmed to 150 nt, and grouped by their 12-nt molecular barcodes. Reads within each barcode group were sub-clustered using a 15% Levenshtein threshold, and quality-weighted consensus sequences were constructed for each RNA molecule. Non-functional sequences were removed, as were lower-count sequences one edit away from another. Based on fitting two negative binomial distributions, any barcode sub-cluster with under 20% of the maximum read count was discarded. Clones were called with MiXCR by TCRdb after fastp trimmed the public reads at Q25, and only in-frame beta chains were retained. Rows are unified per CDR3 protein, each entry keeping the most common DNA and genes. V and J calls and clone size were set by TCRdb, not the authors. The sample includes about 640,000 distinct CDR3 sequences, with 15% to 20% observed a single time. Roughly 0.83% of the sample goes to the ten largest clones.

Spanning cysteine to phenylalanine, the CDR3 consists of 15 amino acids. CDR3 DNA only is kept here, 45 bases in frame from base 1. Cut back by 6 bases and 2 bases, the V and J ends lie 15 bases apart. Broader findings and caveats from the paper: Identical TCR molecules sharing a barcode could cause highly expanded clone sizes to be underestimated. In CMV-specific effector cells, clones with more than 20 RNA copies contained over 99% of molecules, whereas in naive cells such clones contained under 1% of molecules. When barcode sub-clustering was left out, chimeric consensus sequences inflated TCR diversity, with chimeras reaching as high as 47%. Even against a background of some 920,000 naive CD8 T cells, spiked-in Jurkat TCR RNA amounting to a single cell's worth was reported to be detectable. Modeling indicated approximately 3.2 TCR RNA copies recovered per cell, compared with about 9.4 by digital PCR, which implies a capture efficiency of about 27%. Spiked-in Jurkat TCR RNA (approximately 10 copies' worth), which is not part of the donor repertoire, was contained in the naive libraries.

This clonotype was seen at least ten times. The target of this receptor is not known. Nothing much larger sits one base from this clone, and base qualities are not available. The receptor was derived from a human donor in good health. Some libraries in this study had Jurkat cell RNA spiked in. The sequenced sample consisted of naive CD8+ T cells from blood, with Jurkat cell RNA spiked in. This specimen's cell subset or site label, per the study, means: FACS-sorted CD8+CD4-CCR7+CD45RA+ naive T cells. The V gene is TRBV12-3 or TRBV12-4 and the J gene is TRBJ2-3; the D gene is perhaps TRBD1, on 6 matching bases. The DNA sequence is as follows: TGTGCCAGCAGATCCGGGACATTCGACACAGATACGCAGTATTTT. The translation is CASRSGTFDTDTQYF.